The TCR beta chain under discussion was sequenced for a study of blood T cell repertoires in COVID-19. Looking at the study overall: Researchers got acute and convalescent COVID-19 samples from the United States, Italy and Spain. Sources were T cells, B-cell-depleted T cells, or PBMCs; the material itself was cDNA or gDNA.

Looked up from germline, CDR1 is MGHDK and CDR2 is SYGVNS. The CDR3 loop spans 15 amino acids. The V end was cut by 4 bases, the J end by 7 bases, with 20 bases between. TCRdb's table, derived via immunoSEQ multiplex PCR, lists solely in-frame clones and lacks some. The sample includes about 250,000 clones, roughly 85% of them seen just once. Patients at the Seattle site were enrolled during active infection and followed longitudinally. The receptor was derived from a man in his forties or fifties with COVID-19, enrolled during active disease. The specimen sequenced was peripheral blood. J is TRBJ2-7 and V is TRBV25-1; weak D call: TRBD2 (7 bases). The CDR3 sequence is CASSAPLGGRWEQYF. CDR3 nucleotide sequence: TGTGCCAGCAGTGCTCCCTTGGGGGGGCGATGGGAGCAGTACTTC.